The sequence of this T cell receptor beta chain was determined in a study of blood T cell repertoires in COVID-19 (dated by TCRdb to 2018 to 2021). Some background on the complete study: The collaborator samples originated in the United States, Italy and Spain and spanned the acute and convalescent phases of COVID-19. The material from the prospective study consisted of cDNA or gDNA derived from T cells, B-cell-depleted T cells, or PBMCs. Subjects who had been exposed to COVID-19, were actively infected with it, or had recovered from it provided the deeply sampled blood TCRbeta repertoires that made up the dataset. The repertoires were made available in a free public database intended to serve as a resource for research on the immune response to SARS-CoV-2. Samples came from the ongoing ImmuneRACE study (first 160 participants) plus 1,254 subjects from 6 global collaborators. The sample metadata nearly always contained a de-identified subject ID, COVID-19 status, age in years and sex. Where available, HLA class I and class II types were taken from metadata supplied by the sample provider and were not determined by assay-based typing.

Study-level results and caveats: The quantity of clinical and demographic metadata differed by source and by participant and was supplied without curation.

CDR1 SGHNT and CDR2 YYREEE were looked up in the germline V gene (reference sequence). Including the terminal cysteine and phenylalanine, the CDR3 comprises 16 residues. Only CDR3 DNA remains: 48 bases, in frame from the first base. V lost 9 bases and J lost 0 bases, and the count of bases not matched to a germline gene is 12. This clone has only one observation. Its antigen remains unidentified. Per-base qualities were not stored, and no clone one base away is much larger. Collaborating institutions collected whole blood in K2EDTA tubes following their own protocols. For TCRbeta analysis, collaborators shipped samples in one of three forms: frozen whole blood, isolated PBMCs, or DNA extracted from either of those sample types. The immunoSEQ Assay, a bias-controlled multiplex PCR, was used to amplify TCRbeta CDR3 regions from genomic DNA. The paper's data handling went like this. Within the assay, amplification of reference gene primers was used to estimate how many nucleated cells each sample contained. Sequence reads were collapsed and filtered to measure the absolute abundance of every unique TCRbeta CDR3 rearrangement. Productive Simpson clonality was computed per sample as the square root of Simpson's diversity index over productive rearrangements. TCRdb obtained this table from immuneACCESS and retained in-frame rearrangements with V and J assigned. These tables miss some clones; where compared with another copy, unresolved V genes account for less than half of the shortfall, and the remainder is unexplained. The V and J calls and clone size come from that table; D and trimming were worked out from the DNA. This sample holds 45,000 to 50,000 clones; under 85% were observed only once. Around 8% of the sample rests with the top ten.

Rearrangement joined TRBV5-4 to TRBJ1-5; 7 of the junction bases match TRBD1. The sequenced sample consisted of peripheral blood. The clonotype originates from an older man in a cohort sampled during active COVID-19. For the CDR3, the sequence is CAKNRDRGDSNQPQHF. The DNA sequence reads TGTGCCAAGAACCGGGACAGAGGGGATAGCAATCAGCCCCAGCATTTT.